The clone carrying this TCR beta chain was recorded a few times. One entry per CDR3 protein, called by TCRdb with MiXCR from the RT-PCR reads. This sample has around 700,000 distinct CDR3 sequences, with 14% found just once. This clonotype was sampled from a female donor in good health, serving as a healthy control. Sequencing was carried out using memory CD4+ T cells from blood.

The CDR3 sequence is CASSLVGGASTEAFF. In nucleotides, the CDR3 is TGTGCCAGCAGCTTAGTGGGGGGCGCGAGCACTGAAGCTTTCTTT. V usage is TRBV7-2 and J usage is TRBJ1-1, with a tentative D call TRBD1 (6 bases). V was shortened by 1 base and J by 4 bases, with 13 bases between the two germline ends. This CDR3 region has 15 residues. Germline CDR1 reads SGHTA; CDR2 reads FQGNSA.